The 9 T cell receptor beta chains reported below all come from one sample, sequenced in a study of technical replicates of blood from a few donors. The assay was immunoSEQ multiplex PCR, and TCRdb's table has in-frame clones only and misses some. Among 65,000 to 85,000 clones listed, around 90% were seen once. The specimen was T cells isolated from PBMCs. All receptors come from a human donor in good health.

The rearrangement uses TRBV5-4 and TRBJ2-1; TRBD1 matches 11 bases. V lost 2 bases, J lost 10 bases, and 5 bases stayed unmatched. Germline V gene lookup returns CDR1 SGHNT and CDR2 YYREEE (reference sequence). The CDR3 spans 14 residues. The CDR3 coding sequence is TGTGCCAGCAGCTTTGGACAGGGGGCTGGCGAGCAGTTCTTC. This sequence encodes CASSFGQGAGEQFF. The full variable domain, in which reference TRBV5-4 and TRBJ2-1 provide the parts outside the CDR3, is ETGVTQSPTHLIKTRGQQVTLRCSSQSGHNTVSWYQQALGQGPQFIFQYYREEENGRGNFPPRFSGLQFPNYSSELNVNALELDDSALYLCASSFGQGAGEQFFGPGTRLTVL.

This chain links TRBV30 with TRBJ2-7, with 8 nucleotides matching TRBD1. CDR1 GTSNPN and CDR2 SVGIG come from the germline V gene (reference sequence). Trimming removed 2 bases from V and 2 bases from J; junction bases left unmatched: 2. CDR3 length: 13 residues. CDR3 sequence: CAWSQGAAYEQYF. CDR3 sequence (DNA): TGTGCCTGGAGTCAGGGGGCGGCCTACGAGCAGTACTTC.

This clone was found once. V and J are TRBV4-3 and TRBJ2-3; possibly TRBD1 for D (5 bases). CDR1 and CDR2 (germline): LGHNA, YSLEER. The CDR3 totals 14 residues. V gave up 3 bases and J gave up 1 base, with 8 bases separating them. CDR3 bases: TGCGCCAGCAGCCAGTTCAGGGGCACAGATACGCAGTATTTT. It yields the protein CASSQFRGTDTQYF.

This clone was recorded only once. The gene calls are TRBV27 and TRBJ1-2, with TRBD1 identical over 7 bases. CDR1 is MNHEY and CDR2 is SMNVEV in the germline V gene (reference sequence). V was pared by 6 bases and J by 4 bases, with 14 bases of the junction left unmatched. The length of the CDR3 is 16 residues. CDR3 coding DNA: TGTGCCAGCAGCCAGTTCAGGGGGGAGGTCCCCTATGGCTACACCTTC. Translating gives CASSQFRGEVPYGYTF.

This clone was observed once. The chain joins TRBV27 to TRBJ2-1; a possible D gene is TRBD1 (5 bases). The V gene lost 1 base and the J gene lost 5 bases, with 9 bases spanning the gap. The CDR3 runs to 14 residues. Germline values: CDR1 MNHEY, CDR2 SMNVEV (reference sequence). The CDR3 here is CASSLYRYHNEQFF. In nucleotides, the CDR3 is TGTGCCAGCAGTTTATACAGGTACCACAATGAGCAGTTCTTC.

J is TRBJ2-1 and V is TRBV7-7; D is ambiguous. In germline, CDR1 is SSHAT, CDR2 FNYEAQ (reference sequence). The V end lost 5 bases, the J end lost 0 bases, and 20 bases lay between the germline ends. The CDR3 covers 18 residues. The CDR3 region has the DNA TGTGCCAGCAGCGCAAACCCTTCGGGTCTCAGCTCCTACAATGAGCAGTTCTTC. Its translation: CASSANPSGLSSYNEQFF.

The gene calls are TRBV11-3 and TRBJ2-1; 9 bases are a match to TRBD2. CDR3 length equals 15 residues. The V and J ends lost 0 bases and 8 bases, in that order; junction bases with no gene match: 5. From germline, CDR1 is SGHNT and CDR2 YENEEA. The CDR3 DNA follows: TGTGCCAGCAGCTTAGAGGGACTAGCTCACGATGAGCAGTTCTTC. This gives the protein CASSLEGLAHDEQFF. The whole variable domain, remainder taken from reference TRBV11-3 and TRBJ2-1, is EAGVVQSPRYKIIEKKQPVAFWCNPISGHNTLYWYLQNLGQGPELLIRYENEEAVDDSQLPKDRFSAERLKGVDSTLKIQPAELGDSAVYLCASSLEGLAHDEQFFGPGTRLTVL.

The V and J genes are TRBV30 and TRBJ2-4; maybe TRBD1 (5 bases). The CDR3 extends over 11 amino acids. The V gene lost 0 bases and the J gene lost 9 bases, with 6 bases spanning the gap. Germline loops: CDR1 GTSNPN, CDR2 SVGIG (reference sequence). The CDR3 sequence: CAWSVQAIQYF. In DNA form, the CDR3 reads TGTGCCTGGAGTGTACAGGCCATTCAGTACTTC.

The chain couples TRBV9 to TRBJ2-7; possible D gene TRBD1, 6 bases. Germline V lookup: CDR1 SGDLS, CDR2 YYNGEE. V lost 3 bases and J lost 2, with 12 bases in between. The CDR3 loop spans 14 amino acids. CDR3 DNA sequence: TGTGCCAGCAGCGCAAGGACAGCCCCCTACGAGCAGTACTTC. It yields the protein CASSARTAPYEQYF.